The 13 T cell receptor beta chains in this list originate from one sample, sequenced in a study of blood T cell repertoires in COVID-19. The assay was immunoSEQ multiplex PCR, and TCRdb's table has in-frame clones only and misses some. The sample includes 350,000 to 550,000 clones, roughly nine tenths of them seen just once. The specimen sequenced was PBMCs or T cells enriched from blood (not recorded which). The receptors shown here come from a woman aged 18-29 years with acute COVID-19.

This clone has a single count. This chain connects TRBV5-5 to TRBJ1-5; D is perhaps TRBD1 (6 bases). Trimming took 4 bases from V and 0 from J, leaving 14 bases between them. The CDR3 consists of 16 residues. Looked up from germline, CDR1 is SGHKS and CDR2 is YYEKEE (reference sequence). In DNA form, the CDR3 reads TGTGCCAGCAGCCGCTCAGGGGCTACTAGCAATCAGCCCCAGCATTTT. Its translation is CASSRSGATSNQPQHF.

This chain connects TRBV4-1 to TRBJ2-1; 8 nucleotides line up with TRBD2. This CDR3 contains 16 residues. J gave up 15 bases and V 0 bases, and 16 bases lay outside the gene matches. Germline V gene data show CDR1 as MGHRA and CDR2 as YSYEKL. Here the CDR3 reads CASSQESGLEGKRRFF. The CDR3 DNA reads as TGCGCCAGCAGCCAAGAATCGGGACTAGAGGGGAAGAGGCGGTTCTTC.

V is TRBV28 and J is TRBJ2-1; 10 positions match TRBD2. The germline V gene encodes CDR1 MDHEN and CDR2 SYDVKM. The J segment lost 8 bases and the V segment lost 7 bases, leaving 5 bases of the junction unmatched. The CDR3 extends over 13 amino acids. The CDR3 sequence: CASKSGRDDEQFF. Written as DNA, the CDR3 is TGTGCCAGCAAAAGCGGGAGGGACGATGAGCAGTTCTTC. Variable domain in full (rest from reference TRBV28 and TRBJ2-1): DVKVTQSSRYLVKRTGEKVFLECVQDMDHENMFWYRQDPGLGLRLIYFSYDVKMKEKGDIPEGYSVSREKKERFSLILESASTNQTSMYLCASKSGRDDEQFFGPGTRLTVL.

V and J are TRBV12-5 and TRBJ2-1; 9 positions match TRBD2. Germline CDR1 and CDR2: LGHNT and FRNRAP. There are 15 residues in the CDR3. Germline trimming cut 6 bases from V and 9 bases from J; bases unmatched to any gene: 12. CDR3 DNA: TGTGCTAGTGGAAACTTAGCGGGAGTAGGTTCTGAGCAGTTCTTC. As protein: CASGNLAGVGSEQFF.

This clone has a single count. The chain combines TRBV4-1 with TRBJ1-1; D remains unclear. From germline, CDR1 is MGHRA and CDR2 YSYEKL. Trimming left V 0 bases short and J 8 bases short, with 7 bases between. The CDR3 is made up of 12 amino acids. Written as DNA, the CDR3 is TGCGCCAGCAGCCAAGATAGATCCGAAGCTTTCTTT. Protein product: CASSQDRSEAFF.

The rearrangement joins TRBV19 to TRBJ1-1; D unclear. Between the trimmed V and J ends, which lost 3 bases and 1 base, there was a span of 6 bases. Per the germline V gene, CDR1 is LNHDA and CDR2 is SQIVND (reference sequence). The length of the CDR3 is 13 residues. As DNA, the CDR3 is TGTGCCAGTAGTATCCCAGGGAACACTGAAGCTTTCTTT. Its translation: CASSIPGNTEAFF.

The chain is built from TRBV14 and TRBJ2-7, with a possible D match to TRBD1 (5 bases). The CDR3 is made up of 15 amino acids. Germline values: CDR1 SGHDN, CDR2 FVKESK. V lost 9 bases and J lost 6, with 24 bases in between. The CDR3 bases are TGTGCCAGTCAGTCCACTACAGGCGGCCTCGGCGAGCAGTACTTC. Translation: CASQSTTGGLGEQYF. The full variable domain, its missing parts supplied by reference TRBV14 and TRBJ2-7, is EAGVTQFPSHSVIEKGQTVTLRCDPISGHDNLYWYRRVMGKEIKFLLHFVKESKQDESGMPNNRFLAERTGGTYSTLKVQPAELEDSGVYFCASQSTTGGLGEQYFGPGTRLTVT.

The CDR3 bases are TGTGCCAGCAGCCCAAGGGACATCGACTCTGGAAACACCATATATTTT. Amino acids: CASSPRDIDSGNTIYF. The chain employs TRBV7-6 and TRBJ1-3, with D tentatively TRBD1 (6 bases). CDR3 length: 16 amino acids. Trimming cost V 5 bases and J 0 bases, with 14 bases left between them. Germline V CDR1 and CDR2: SGHVS, FNYEAQ.

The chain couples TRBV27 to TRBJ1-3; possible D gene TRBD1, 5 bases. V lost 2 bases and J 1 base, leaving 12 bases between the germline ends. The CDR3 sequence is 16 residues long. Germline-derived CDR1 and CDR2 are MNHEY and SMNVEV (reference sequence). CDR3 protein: CASSLSYRLSGNTIYF. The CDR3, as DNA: TGTGCCAGCAGTTTAAGTTACAGGCTGTCTGGAAACACCATATATTTT.

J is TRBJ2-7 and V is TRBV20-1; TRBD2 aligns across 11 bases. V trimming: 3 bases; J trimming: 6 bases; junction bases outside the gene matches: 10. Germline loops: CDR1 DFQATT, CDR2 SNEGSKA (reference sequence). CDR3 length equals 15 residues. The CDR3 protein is CSASRGTSGSGEQYF. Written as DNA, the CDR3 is TGCAGTGCTAGTCGGGGCACTAGCGGGAGCGGCGAGCAGTACTTC.

In DNA, the CDR3 is TGTGCCAGTAGAGGGACTAGCGCCTCCTACGAGCAGTACTTC. Protein: CASRGTSASYEQYF. The gene calls are TRBV19 and TRBJ2-7, with 10 bases aligning to TRBD2. This CDR3 is 14 amino acids long. Germline CDR1 LNHDA, CDR2 SQIVND (reference sequence). The J segment lost 0 bases and the V segment lost 6 bases, leaving 2 bases of the junction unmatched.

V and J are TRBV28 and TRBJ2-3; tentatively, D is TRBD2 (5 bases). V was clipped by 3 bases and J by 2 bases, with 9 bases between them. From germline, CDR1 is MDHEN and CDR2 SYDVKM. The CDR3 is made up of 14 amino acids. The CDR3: CASSFRGFTDTQYF. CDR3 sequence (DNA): TGTGCCAGCAGTTTTCGCGGGTTCACAGATACGCAGTATTTT.

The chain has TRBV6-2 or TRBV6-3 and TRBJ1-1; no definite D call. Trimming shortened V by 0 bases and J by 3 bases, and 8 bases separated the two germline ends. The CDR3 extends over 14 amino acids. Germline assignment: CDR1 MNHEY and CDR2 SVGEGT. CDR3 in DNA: TGTGCCAGCAGTTACTCGGGAGGAGACACTGAAGCTTTCTTT. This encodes CASSYSGGDTEAFF.